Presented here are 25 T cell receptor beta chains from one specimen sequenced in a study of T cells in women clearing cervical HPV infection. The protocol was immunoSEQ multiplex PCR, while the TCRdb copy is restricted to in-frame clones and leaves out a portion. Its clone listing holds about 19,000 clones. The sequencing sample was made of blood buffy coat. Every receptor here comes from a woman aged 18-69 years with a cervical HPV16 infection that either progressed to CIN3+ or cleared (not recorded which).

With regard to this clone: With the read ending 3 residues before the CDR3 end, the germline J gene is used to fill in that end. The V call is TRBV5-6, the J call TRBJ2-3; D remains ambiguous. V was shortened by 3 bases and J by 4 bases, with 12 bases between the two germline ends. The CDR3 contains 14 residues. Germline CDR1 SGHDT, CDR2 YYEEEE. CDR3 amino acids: CASSSIVVADTQYF. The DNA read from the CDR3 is TGTGCCAGCAGCTCTATTGTAGTTGCAGATACG. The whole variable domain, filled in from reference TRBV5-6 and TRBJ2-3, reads DAGVTQSPTHLIKTRGQQVTLRCSPKSGHDTVSWYQQALGQGPQFIFQYYEEEERQRGNFPDRFSGHQFPNYSSELNVNALLLGDSALYLCASSSIVVADTQYFGPGTRLTVL.

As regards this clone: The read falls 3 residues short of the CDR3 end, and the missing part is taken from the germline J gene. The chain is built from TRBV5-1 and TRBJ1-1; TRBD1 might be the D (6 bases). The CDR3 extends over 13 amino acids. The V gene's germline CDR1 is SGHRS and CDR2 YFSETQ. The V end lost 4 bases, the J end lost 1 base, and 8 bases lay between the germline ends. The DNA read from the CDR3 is TGCGCCAGCAGCGTGGACAGGAACACTGAA. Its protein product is CASSVDRNTE. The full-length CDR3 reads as CASSVDRNTEAFF.

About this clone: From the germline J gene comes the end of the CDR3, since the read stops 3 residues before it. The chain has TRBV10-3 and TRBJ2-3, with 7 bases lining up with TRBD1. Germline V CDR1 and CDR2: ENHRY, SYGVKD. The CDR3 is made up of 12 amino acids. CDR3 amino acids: CASTQGTGTQYF. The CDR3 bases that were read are TGTGCCAGTACACAGGGGACCGGGACG.

The chain's CDR3 is CAYRQGGSYEQYF. The CDR3 bases that were read are TGTGCCTATAGACAGGGGGGCTCCTACGAG. V and J are TRBV30 and TRBJ2-7, with TRBD1 identical over 9 bases. The sequenced fragment ends 3 residues before the CDR3 boundary, so the rest is inferred from the germline J gene. V was pared by 7 bases and J by 0 bases, with 4 bases of the junction left unmatched. Germline-derived CDR1 and CDR2 are GTSNPN and SVGIG (reference sequence). This CDR3 is 13 amino acids long.

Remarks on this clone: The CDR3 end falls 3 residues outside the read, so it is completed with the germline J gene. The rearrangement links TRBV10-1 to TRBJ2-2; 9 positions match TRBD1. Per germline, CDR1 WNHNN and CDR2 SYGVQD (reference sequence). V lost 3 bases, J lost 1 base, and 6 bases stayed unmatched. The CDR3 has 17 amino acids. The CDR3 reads CASSDPSGQGNTGELFF. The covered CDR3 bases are TGCGCCAGCAGTGATCCTTCGGGACAGGGGAACACCGGGGAG.

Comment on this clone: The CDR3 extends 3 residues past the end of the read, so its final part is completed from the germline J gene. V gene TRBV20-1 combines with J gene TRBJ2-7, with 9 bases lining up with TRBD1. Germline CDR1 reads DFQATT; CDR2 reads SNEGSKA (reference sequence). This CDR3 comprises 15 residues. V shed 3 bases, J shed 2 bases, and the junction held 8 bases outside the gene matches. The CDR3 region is CSASPRTGVTYEQYF. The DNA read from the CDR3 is TGCAGTGCTAGTCCCAGGACAGGGGTAACCTACGAG.

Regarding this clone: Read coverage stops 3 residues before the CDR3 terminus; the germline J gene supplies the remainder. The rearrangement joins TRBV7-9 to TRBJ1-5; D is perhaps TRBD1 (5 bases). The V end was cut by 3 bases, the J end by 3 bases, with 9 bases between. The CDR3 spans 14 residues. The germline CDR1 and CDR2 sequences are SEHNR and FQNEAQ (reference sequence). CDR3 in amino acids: CASSLMTDNQPQHF. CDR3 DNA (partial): TGTGCCAGCAGCTTGATGACAGACAATCAGCCC.

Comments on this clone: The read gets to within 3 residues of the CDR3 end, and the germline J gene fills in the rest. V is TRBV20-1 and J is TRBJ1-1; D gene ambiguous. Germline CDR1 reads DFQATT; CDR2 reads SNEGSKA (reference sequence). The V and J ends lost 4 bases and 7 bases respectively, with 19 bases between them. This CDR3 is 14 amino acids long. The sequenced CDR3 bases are TGCAGTGCTACCGGTCGATCCGCAAGATTTGAA. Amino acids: CSATGRSARFE. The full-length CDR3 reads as CSATGRSARFEAFF.

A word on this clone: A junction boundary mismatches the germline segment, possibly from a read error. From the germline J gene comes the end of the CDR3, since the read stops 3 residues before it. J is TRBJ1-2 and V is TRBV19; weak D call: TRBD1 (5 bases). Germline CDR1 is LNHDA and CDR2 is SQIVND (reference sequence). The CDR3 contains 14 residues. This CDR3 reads CASSIGVPSYGYTF. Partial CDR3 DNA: TGTGCCAGTAGCATAGGGGTGCCTAGCTATGGC.

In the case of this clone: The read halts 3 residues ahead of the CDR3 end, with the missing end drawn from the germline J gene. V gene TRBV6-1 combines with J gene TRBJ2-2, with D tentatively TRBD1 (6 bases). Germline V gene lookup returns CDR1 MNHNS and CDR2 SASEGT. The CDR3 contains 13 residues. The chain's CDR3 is CASSGTGNSPLFF. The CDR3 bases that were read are TGTGCCAGCAGTGGTACAGGGAATTCACCG.

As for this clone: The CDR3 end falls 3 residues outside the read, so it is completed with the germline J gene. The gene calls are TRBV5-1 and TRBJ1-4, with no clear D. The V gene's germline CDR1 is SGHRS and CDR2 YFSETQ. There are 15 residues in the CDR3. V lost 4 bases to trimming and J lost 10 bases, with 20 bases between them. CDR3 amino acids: CASSLGGTEGAKLFF. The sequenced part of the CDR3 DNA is TGCGCCAGCAGCCTGGGTGGCACCGAGGGTGCAAAA.

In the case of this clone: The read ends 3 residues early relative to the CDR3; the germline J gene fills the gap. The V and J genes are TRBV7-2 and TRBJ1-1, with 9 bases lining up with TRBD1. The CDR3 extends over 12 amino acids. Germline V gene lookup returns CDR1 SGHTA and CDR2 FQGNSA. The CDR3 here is CASSLEQGAAFF. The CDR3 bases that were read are TGTGCCAGCAGCTTAGAACAGGGGGCA.

CDR3 residues: CASSSRQGQPQHF. The CDR3 bases that were read are TGTGCCAGCAGTTCCAGGCAAGGACAGCCC. This chain links TRBV6-2 or TRBV6-3 with TRBJ1-5; no definite D call. The CDR3 extends 3 residues past the end of the read, so its final part is completed from the germline J gene. The V gene's germline CDR1 is MNHEY and CDR2 SVGEGT. V was pared by 4 bases and J by 7 bases, with 11 bases between. This CDR3 region has 13 residues.

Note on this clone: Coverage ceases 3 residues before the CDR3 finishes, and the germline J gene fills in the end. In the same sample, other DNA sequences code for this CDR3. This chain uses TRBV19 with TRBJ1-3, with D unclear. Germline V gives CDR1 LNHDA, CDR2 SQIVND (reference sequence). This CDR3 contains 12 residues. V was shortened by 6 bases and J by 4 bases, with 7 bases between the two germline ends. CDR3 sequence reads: CASRSEGNTIYF. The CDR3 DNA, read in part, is TGTGCCAGTAGGAGCGAAGGAAACACC.

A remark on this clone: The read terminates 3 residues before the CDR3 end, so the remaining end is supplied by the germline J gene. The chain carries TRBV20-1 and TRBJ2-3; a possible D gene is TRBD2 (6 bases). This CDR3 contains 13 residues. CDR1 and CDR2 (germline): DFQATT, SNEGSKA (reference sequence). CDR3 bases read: TGCAGTGCTAGAGAGGACTATCAAGAGACG. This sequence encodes CSAREDYQET. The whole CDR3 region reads CSAREDYQETQYF.

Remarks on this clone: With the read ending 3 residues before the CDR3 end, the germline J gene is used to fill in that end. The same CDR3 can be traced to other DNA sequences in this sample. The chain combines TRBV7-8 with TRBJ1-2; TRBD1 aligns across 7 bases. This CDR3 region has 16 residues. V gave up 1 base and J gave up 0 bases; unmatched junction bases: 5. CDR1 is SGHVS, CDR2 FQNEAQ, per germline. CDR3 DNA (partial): TGTGCCAGCAGCTTAGGGAGGGGGCAGTCTAACTATGGC. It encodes CASSLGRGQSNYG. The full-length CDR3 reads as CASSLGRGQSNYGYTF.

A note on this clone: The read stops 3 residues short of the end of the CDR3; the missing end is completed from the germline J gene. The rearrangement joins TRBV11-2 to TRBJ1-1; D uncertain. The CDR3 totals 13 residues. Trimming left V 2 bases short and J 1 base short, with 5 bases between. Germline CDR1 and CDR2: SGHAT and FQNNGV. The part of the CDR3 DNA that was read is TGTGCCAGCAGCTTACAGGAGAACACTGAA. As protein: CASSLQENTE. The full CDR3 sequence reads CASSLQENTEAFF. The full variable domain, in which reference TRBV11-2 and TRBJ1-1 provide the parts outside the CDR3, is EAGVAQSPRYKIIEKRQSVAFWCNPISGHATLYWYQQILGQGPKLLIQFQNNGVVDDSQLPKDRFSAERLKGVDSTLKIQPAKLEDSAVYLCASSLQENTEAFFGQGTRLTVV.

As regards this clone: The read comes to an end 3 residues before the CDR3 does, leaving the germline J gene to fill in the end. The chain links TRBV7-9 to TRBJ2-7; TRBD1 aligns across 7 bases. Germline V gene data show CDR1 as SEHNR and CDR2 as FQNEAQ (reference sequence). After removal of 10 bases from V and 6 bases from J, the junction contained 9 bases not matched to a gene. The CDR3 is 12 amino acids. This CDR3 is CAIPRTGGEQYF. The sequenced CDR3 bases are TGTGCCATCCCGAGGACAGGTGGCGAG.

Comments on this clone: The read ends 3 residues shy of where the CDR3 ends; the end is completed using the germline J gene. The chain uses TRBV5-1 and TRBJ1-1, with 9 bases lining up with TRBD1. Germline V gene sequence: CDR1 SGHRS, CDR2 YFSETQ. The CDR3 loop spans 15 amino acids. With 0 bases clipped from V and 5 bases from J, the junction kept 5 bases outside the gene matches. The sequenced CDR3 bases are TGCGCCAGCAGCTTGGAGACAGGGGGTCGAACTGAA. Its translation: CASSLETGGRTE. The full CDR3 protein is CASSLETGGRTEAFF.

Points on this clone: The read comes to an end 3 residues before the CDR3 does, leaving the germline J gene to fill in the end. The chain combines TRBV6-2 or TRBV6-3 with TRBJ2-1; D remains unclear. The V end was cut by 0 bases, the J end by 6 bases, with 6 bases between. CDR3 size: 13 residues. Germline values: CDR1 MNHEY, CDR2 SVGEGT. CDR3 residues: CASSYSHGNEQFF. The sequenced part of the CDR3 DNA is TGTGCCAGCAGTTACTCCCACGGCAATGAG.

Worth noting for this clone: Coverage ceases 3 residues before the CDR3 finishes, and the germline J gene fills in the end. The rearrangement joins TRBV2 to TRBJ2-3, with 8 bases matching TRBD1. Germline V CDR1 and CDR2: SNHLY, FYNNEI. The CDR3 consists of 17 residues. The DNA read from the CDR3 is TGTGCCAGCAGTGAAATGAAGACAGGGGCGAAGCAAGAGACG. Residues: CASSEMKTGAKQET. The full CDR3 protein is CASSEMKTGAKQETQYF. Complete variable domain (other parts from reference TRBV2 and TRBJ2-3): EPEVTQTPSHQVTQMGQEVILRCVPISNHLYFYWYRQILGQKVEFLVSFYNNEISEKSEIFDDQFSVERPDGSNFTLKIRSTKLEDSAMYFCASSEMKTGAKQETQYFGPGTRLTVL.

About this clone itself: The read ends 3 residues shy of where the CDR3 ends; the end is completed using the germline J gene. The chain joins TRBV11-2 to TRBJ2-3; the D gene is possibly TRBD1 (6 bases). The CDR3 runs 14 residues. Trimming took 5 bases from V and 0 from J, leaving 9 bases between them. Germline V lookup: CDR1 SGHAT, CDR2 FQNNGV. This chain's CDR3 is CASSPGHSTDTQYF. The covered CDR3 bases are TGTGCCAGCAGCCCGGGACACAGCACAGATACG.

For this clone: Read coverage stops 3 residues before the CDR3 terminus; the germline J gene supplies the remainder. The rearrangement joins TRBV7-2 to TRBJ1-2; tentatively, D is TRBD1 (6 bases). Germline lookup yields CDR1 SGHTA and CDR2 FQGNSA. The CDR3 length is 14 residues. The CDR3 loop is CASSFSGGAYDYTF. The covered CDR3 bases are TGTGCCAGCAGCTTTAGCGGGGGGGCCTACGAC.

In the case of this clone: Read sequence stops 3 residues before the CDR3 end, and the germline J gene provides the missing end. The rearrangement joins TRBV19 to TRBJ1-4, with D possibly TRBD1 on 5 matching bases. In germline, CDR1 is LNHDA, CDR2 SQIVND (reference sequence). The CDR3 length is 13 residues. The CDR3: CASSSQGESPLFF. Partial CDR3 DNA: TGTGCCAGTAGTAGTCAGGGAGAATCACCA.

The sequenced CDR3 bases are TGTGCCACATCTCCCGGGACTAGCGGCTACAATGAC. Translated: CATSPGTSGYND. The full CDR3 protein reads CATSPGTSGYNDYTF. This chain links TRBV19 with TRBJ1-2, with D tentatively TRBD1 (5 bases). The CDR3 end lies 3 residues beyond the end of the read and is filled in from the germline J gene. This CDR3 is 15 amino acids long. Germline CDR1 is LNHDA and CDR2 is SQIVND (reference sequence).